The 7 T cell receptor beta chains below come from one sample, sequenced in a study of blood T cell repertoires in COVID-19. Repertoires were generated with immunoSEQ multiplex PCR, while TCRdb's copy carries only in-frame clones and drops some. In the table there are about 150,000 clones, approximately 78% of which are singletons. The specimen was peripheral blood. These receptor sequences come from a man aged 80 or over with acute or convalescent COVID-19.

As regards this clone: Other DNA sequences in this sample translate to the same CDR3. This chain links TRBV29-1 with TRBJ2-1; D unclear. The V gene lost 4 bases and the J gene lost 0 bases, with 13 bases spanning the gap. Germline CDR1 reads SQVTM; CDR2 reads ANQGSEA. This CDR3 region has 15 residues. The CDR3: CSVGSAGGSYNEQFF. The CDR3 nucleotides read TGCAGCGTTGGGTCGGCCGGCGGCTCCTACAATGAGCAGTTCTTC.

The rearrangement uses TRBV6-1 and TRBJ1-4; no definite D call. This CDR3 region has 15 residues. Trimming removed 1 base from V and 4 bases from J, with 10 bases in between. Germline loops: CDR1 MNHNS, CDR2 SASEGT. The CDR3 DNA reads TGTGCCAGCAGTGAAGGGCCAAGCGATAATGAAAAACTGTTTTTT. As protein: CASSEGPSDNEKLFF.

The chain is built from TRBV7-3 and TRBJ2-1; TRBD2 aligns across 14 bases. The CDR3 consists of 17 residues. The trim removed 3 bases at V and 7 bases at J, leaving 8 bases unmatched. Looked up from germline, CDR1 is SGHTA and CDR2 is FQGTGA. The CDR3 nucleotides read TGTGCCAGCAGCTTTCTCGGAGGACTAGCGGGGGGAAATGAGCAGTTCTTC. Its protein is CASSFLGGLAGGNEQFF.

The CDR3 DNA reads as TGTGCCAGCAGCCGACAGGGCTACAATCAGCCCCAGCATTTT. It encodes CASSRQGYNQPQHF. This chain links TRBV5-4 with TRBJ1-5, with 7 bases aligning to TRBD1. This CDR3 contains 14 residues. The trim removed 4 bases at V and 3 bases at J, leaving 4 bases unmatched. Germline lookup yields CDR1 SGHNT and CDR2 YYREEE (reference sequence).

This chain joins TRBV7-2 and TRBJ2-2; TRBD1 aligns across 7 bases. The CDR3 length is 14 residues. The J segment lost 7 bases and the V segment lost 2 bases, leaving 4 bases of the junction unmatched. CDR1 SGHTA and CDR2 FQGNSA come from the germline V gene. CDR3: CASSLSSGGGELFF. The CDR3 DNA follows: TGTGCCAGCAGCTTAAGTTCAGGGGGCGGGGAGCTGTTTTTT.

The rearrangement uses TRBV5-1 and TRBJ2-2; TRBD2 might be the D (5 bases). The V end was cut by 4 bases, the J end by 4 bases, with 8 bases between. The CDR3 length is 13 residues. CDR1 is SGHRS, CDR2 YFSETQ, per germline. CDR3 residues: CASSATSTGELFF. CDR3 nucleotide sequence: TGCGCCAGCAGCGCTACTAGCACCGGGGAGCTGTTTTTT.

The chain employs TRBV3-1 (or the pseudogene TRBV3-2) and TRBJ2-5; 7 bases map to TRBD1. Germline V gene lookup returns CDR1 LGHDT and CDR2 YNNKEL (reference sequence). V shed 1 base and J 5 bases; nucleotides not matched to a gene: 7. The CDR3 totals 15 residues. This CDR3 reads CASSQVWVGGETQYF. Here the CDR3 DNA reads TGTGCCAGCAGCCAAGTCTGGGTAGGGGGCGAGACCCAGTACTTC.